This T cell receptor (beta chain) was found in a study of blood T cell repertoires in COVID-19. Background on the study: Donors in the United States, Italy and Spain gave samples during acute or convalescent COVID-19. The cDNA or gDNA used as material had been derived from T cells, B-cell-depleted T cells, or PBMCs.

Under the authors' procedure: Amplification with reference gene primers provided the estimates of nucleated cell counts. This table comes from immunoSEQ multiplex PCR, and its TCRdb copy is limited to in-frame clones, with some not included. V, J and clone size were drawn from that table, and D and trimming were deduced from the DNA. The sample includes around 42,000 clones, 70% to 90% of them seen just once. V lost 2 bases and J lost 2; bases outside the gene matches: 0. The CDR3 is 14 residues long. Looked up from germline, CDR1 is MNHNS and CDR2 is SASEGT. The sequence derives from a human donor in a cohort sampled during active COVID-19. Input material: peripheral blood. The chain is built from TRBV6-1 and TRBJ2-1, with 7 nucleotides matching TRBD1. The CDR3 DNA is TGTGCCAGCAGTGAACAGGGGGCCTACAATGAGCAGTTCTTC. As protein: CASSEQGAYNEQFF.